This entry concerns a single T cell receptor (beta chain). Its antigen is undetermined. Treatment was busulfan-fludarabine conditioning, a marrow graft, and cyclophosphamide on days +3 and +4. This sample is part of a study of T cells after posttransplantation cyclophosphamide. Germline loops: CDR1 SGHTA, CDR2 FQGNSA. Trimming removed 4 bases at V and 7 bases at J, with 5 bases between. The CDR3 covers 11 residues. Generated by immunoSEQ multiplex PCR, the TCRdb table keeps only in-frame clones and is missing some. The table has roughly 4,500 clones, 72% seen once. General study findings and limits: Skin or GI-infiltrating T cells shared few TRB sequences with blood. Recipient CMV seropositivity and CMV reactivation strongly tracked TRB clonality. Later blood repertoires were often dominated by clones from the donor CD8+ memory compartment.

The sequence was obtained from a male patient between 55 and 70 years old who received an allogeneic stem cell transplant from an unrelated donor, was CMV-positive, and had acute GVHD only. Some T cells could come from the graft donor. This sequence joins TRBV7-2 and TRBJ2-1; D unresolved. Here the sequenced sample was PBMCs, taken 362 days after allogeneic stem cell transplant with posttransplant cyclophosphamide. The CDR3, as DNA: TGTGCCAGCAGCTCCCTTAATGAGCAGTTCTTC. It translates to CASSSLNEQFF.